This section outlines one T cell receptor beta chain sequence together with its context. This sample stems from a study of T cell changes during pregnancy in multiple sclerosis. Sequencing was performed with immunoSEQ multiplex PCR; in TCRdb, only in-frame clones are kept and a portion is missing. The data hold around 30,000 clones, with roughly nine tenths observed a single time. The CDR3 is made up of 14 amino acids. Germline CDR1 is SGHRS and CDR2 is YFSETQ. After removal of 2 bases from V and 0 bases from J, the junction contained 1 base not matched to a gene. The clonotype comes from a female donor with multiple sclerosis, enrolled in a pregnancy study. The chain employs TRBV5-1 and TRBJ2-7; 8 nucleotides line up with TRBD1. The sample was CD8+ T cells from peripheral blood mononuclear cells, taken in the second trimester of pregnancy. The CDR3 is CASSFTGGSYEQYF. The CDR3 nucleotides are TGCGCCAGCAGCTTCACAGGGGGCTCCTACGAGCAGTACTTC.